This TCR beta chain derives from a study of vaccination effects on CD4 cells after COVID-19. Antigen-specific CD4+ T cell clonotypes were called by their expansion after viral peptide-pool culture in ViraFEST. When around nine days of culture had elapsed, CD4+ T cells were isolated. Previously uninfected by SARS-CoV-2, the vaccine recipients also showed negative nucleocapsid antibodies. Here immunoSEQ multiplex PCR was the method, and the copy in TCRdb shows in-frame clones only, minus some. The sample includes 55,000 to 75,000 clones, around 76% of them seen just once. The V gene end was trimmed by 1 base and the J gene end by 2 bases; junction bases not matched to a gene: 5. From germline, CDR1 is SGHAT and CDR2 FQNNGV. This CDR3 has 17 amino acids. This clone has a single count. The antigen remains unidentified.

This TCR came from a human donor who received a COVID-19 vaccine. The rearrangement links TRBV11-2 to TRBJ1-5; 10 bases are shared with TRBD1. Sequencing was performed on CD4+ T cells from PBMCs cultured with HCoV-NL63 spike peptides, taken before COVID-19 vaccination. The CDR3 loop reads CASSLGQGAFGNQPQHF. The CDR3 region has the DNA TGTGCCAGCAGCTTAGGACAGGGGGCGTTTGGCAATCAGCCCCAGCATTTT.